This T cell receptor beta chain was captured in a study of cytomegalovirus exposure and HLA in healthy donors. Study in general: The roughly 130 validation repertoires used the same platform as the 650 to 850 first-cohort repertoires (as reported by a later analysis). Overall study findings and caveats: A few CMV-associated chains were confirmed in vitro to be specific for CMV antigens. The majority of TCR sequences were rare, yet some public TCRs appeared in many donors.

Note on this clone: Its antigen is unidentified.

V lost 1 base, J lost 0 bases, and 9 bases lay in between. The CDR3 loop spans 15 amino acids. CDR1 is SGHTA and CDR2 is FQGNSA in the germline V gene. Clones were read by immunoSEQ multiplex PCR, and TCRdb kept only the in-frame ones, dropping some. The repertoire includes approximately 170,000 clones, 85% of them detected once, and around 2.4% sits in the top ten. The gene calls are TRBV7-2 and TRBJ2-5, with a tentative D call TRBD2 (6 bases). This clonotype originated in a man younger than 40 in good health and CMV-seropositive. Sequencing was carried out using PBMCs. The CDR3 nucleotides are TGTGCCAGCAGCTTAGTGGCTAGCGACCAAGAGACCCAGTACTTC. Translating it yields CASSLVASDQETQYF.